This T cell receptor (beta chain) originates from a study of human CD8 memory T cell subsets. The CDR3 spans 16 residues. From germline, CDR1 is MDHEN and CDR2 SYDVKM. UMI-labeled 5' RACE was used to make TCR beta libraries. One entry per CDR3 protein, without DNA, is what TCRdb gives after re-calling the 5' RACE reads. The ten top clones account for about a tenth, within a sample of more than 9,000 distinct CDR3 sequences. V and J are TRBV28 and TRBJ1-5. This receptor was obtained from a human donor in good health. The source material was CD8+ stem-like memory T cells (TSCM and TCM) sorted from PBMCs. As to subset: stem-like memory CD8 T cells (TSTEM), CCR7+ PD-1- TIGIT-. The CDR3 sequence: CASSYVQLDSNQPQHF.